This T cell receptor beta chain was documented in a study of identical twins. General study points: Modelling approaches yielded underestimates of out-of-frame TCR alpha sharing between monozygotic twins.

A universal primer binding site was introduced by template switching. The final cDNA contained unique molecular identifiers. A single record per CDR3 protein comes from TCRdb applying MiXCR to the 5' RACE reads. The sample contains under 1 million distinct CDR3 sequences, roughly 12% of which appear only once. This clonotype was seen once. No antigen is known for it. This same sample was also part of a study on yellow fever vaccine responses in identical twins. As that report states: Twins reportedly had a vaccine T cell response that seemed partly convergent, partly personalized.

The source of this sequence is a young woman in good health. The sequenced sample was PBMCs.

Here the CDR3 reads CSASSSGGSGYTF. The CDR3 nucleotides are TGCAGTGCTAGTTCCTCGGGGGGTAGTGGCTACACCTTC. V gene TRBV20-1 combines with J gene TRBJ1-2; D possibly corresponds to TRBD1 (5 bases). This CDR3 is 13 amino acids long. In germline, CDR1 is DFQATT, CDR2 SNEGSKA (reference sequence). V dropped 3 bases and J dropped 7 bases, with 15 bases sitting between them.